This T cell receptor (beta chain) was recorded in a study of Tregs in tolerant kidney transplant recipients. Remarks on this clone: Read sequence stops 3 residues before the CDR3 end, and the germline J gene provides the missing end.

The CDR3 loop spans 15 amino acids. Germline V lookup: CDR1 SEHNR, CDR2 FQNEAQ (reference sequence). Related graft donors supplied nonmyeloablative bone marrow transplants, and mixed chimerism was transient. The repertoire was sequenced with immunoSEQ multiplex PCR; TCRdb's copy has only in-frame clones and lacks some. With roughly 15,000 clones in the sample, the ten largest clones hold about 25%. The chain joins TRBV7-9 to TRBJ2-4; the D gene is possibly TRBD2 (6 bases). This receptor was identified in a human patient who received a combined kidney and bone marrow transplant. Some T cells may trace back to the graft donor. The sample here was CD8+ T cells from blood (PBMCs), taken 6 months after the transplant. CDR3 loop: CASSPPGDPNYGQYF. Partial CDR3 DNA: TGTGCCAGCAGCCCCCCGGGGGACCCTAACTATGGT.